Shown below are 18 T cell receptor beta chains from a single sample sequenced in a study of blood T cell repertoires in COVID-19. Data came from immunoSEQ multiplex PCR; TCRdb stores just in-frame clones and leaves some out. The sample consists of around 230,000 clones, roughly four fifths of them appearing once. The sequencing input was PBMCs or T cells enriched from blood (not recorded which). All receptors come from a man aged 35 to 55 who had recovered from COVID-19.

This clone was observed once. V usage is TRBV5-6 and J usage is TRBJ2-1, with D perhaps matching TRBD1 (5 bases). This CDR3 is 14 amino acids long. Germline-derived CDR1 and CDR2 are SGHDT and YYEEEE. V was clipped by 4 bases and J by 6 bases, with 14 bases between them. The CDR3 region is CASSKGHPGNEQFF. Here the CDR3 DNA reads TGTGCCAGCAGCAAAGGACACCCTGGCAATGAGCAGTTCTTC.

This chain links TRBV6-6 with TRBJ2-1; D possibly corresponds to TRBD1 (5 bases). Trimming left V 5 bases short and J 7 bases short, with 9 bases between. Germline loops: CDR1 MNHNY, CDR2 SVGAGI (reference sequence). The CDR3 is 12 residues long. CDR3 residues: CASSGAGNEQFF. CDR3 coding DNA: TGTGCCAGCAGTGGGGCTGGAAATGAGCAGTTCTTC.

The chain carries TRBV12-3 or TRBV12-4 and TRBJ2-3; TRBD1 might be the D (5 bases). V lost 8 bases to trimming and J lost 5 bases, with 8 bases between them. The CDR3 is made up of 11 amino acids. The CDR3 sequence is CASLQGDTQYF. CDR3 bases: TGTGCCAGCCTCCAGGGAGATACGCAGTATTTT.

The chain combines TRBV6-5 with TRBJ2-7, with 7 bases aligning to TRBD1. Losses at the gene ends were 6 bases for V and 7 bases for J; bases not matched to a gene: 12. Germline V gives CDR1 MNHEY, CDR2 SVGAGI. CDR3 length equals 14 residues. The CDR3 reads CASSRGQPLKEQYF. DNA of the CDR3: TGTGCCAGCAGCCGGGGACAGCCCCTGAAGGAGCAGTACTTC.

J is TRBJ1-1 and V is TRBV6-5; 9 bases are shared with TRBD1. Germline V gene lookup returns CDR1 MNHEY and CDR2 SVGAGI. There are 15 residues in the CDR3. The J segment lost 2 bases and the V segment lost 2 bases, leaving 3 bases of the junction unmatched. CDR3 sequence reads: CASSYETGGNTEAFF. DNA of the CDR3: TGTGCCAGCAGTTACGAGACAGGGGGTAACACTGAAGCTTTCTTT.

This rearrangement joins TRBV9 to TRBJ2-7, with TRBD1 matching 7 bases. CDR3 length: 17 amino acids. The V gene end was trimmed by 3 bases and the J gene end by 5 bases; junction bases not matched to a gene: 17. The germline CDR1 and CDR2 sequences are SGDLS and YYNGEE. CDR3 protein: CASSATDREFAMDEQYF. Written as DNA, the CDR3 is TGTGCCAGCAGCGCCACAGACAGGGAATTTGCGATGGACGAGCAGTACTTC.

The chain has TRBV6-6 and TRBJ2-1; the match to TRBD1 covers 8 bases. Germline V gene data show CDR1 as MNHNY and CDR2 as SVGAGI (reference sequence). The CDR3 runs to 14 residues. Unmatched junction bases numbered 3, after V lost 4 bases and J lost 4 bases. The CDR3, as DNA: TGTGCCAGCAGTTCAAACAGGGGGTACAATGAGCAGTTCTTC. Its protein is CASSSNRGYNEQFF.

This clone was found once. The chain links TRBV9 to TRBJ2-1; 9 bases fit TRBD1. Trimming cost V 4 bases and J 2 bases; bases outside gene matches: 4. CDR3 size: 15 residues. Germline values: CDR1 SGDLS, CDR2 YYNGEE. The CDR3 here is CASSLGQGPYNEQFF. DNA of the CDR3: TGTGCCAGCAGCTTGGGACAGGGCCCCTACAATGAGCAGTTCTTC.

This chain connects TRBV24-1 to TRBJ1-1; 8 bases line up with TRBD1. CDR3 length: 13 residues. Germline-derived CDR1 and CDR2 are KGHDR and SFDVKD. V lost 7 bases to trimming and J lost 3 bases; unmatched junction nucleotides: 3. The CDR3 nucleotides are TGTGCCACCAGACAGGGGGTATACACTGAAGCTTTCTTT. Its protein product is CATRQGVYTEAFF.

This clone was counted once. Mismatch with germline at one junction end may stem from a read error. CDR3 region: CASSQAGRNGPNSPLHF. CDR3 nucleotides: TGTGCCAGCAGTCAAGCGGGGAGGAACGGCCCAAATTCACCCCTCCACTTT. The chain links TRBV6-1 to TRBJ1-6; no clear D gene. Germline assignment: CDR1 MNHNS and CDR2 SASEGT. The CDR3 runs to 17 residues.

The chain uses TRBV7-6 and TRBJ2-2; TRBD2 aligns across 8 bases. The CDR3 runs 17 residues. The J segment lost 7 bases and the V segment lost 5 bases, leaving 15 bases of the junction unmatched. Germline CDR1 SGHVS, CDR2 FNYEAQ. The CDR3 is CASSTDPLSGRDGELFF. The DNA for the CDR3 is TGTGCCAGCAGCACCGATCCCCTGTCCGGGAGGGACGGGGAGCTGTTTTTT. The whole variable domain, remainder taken from reference TRBV7-6 and TRBJ2-2, is GAGVSQSPRYKVTKRGQDVALRCDPISGHVSLYWYRQALGQGPEFLTYFNYEAQQDKSGLPNDRFSAERPEGSISTLTIQRTEQRDSAMYRCASSTDPLSGRDGELFFGEGSRLTVL.

This clone came up a few times. The chain carries TRBV7-9 and TRBJ1-5, with 7 positions matching TRBD1. V shed 1 base, J shed 4 bases, and the junction held 4 bases outside the gene matches. The CDR3 sequence is 15 residues long. Germline assignment: CDR1 SEHNR and CDR2 FQNEAQ (reference sequence). The DNA for the CDR3 is TGTGCCAGCAGCTTAGGGCAACAGGGGAATCAGCCCCAGCATTTT. It translates to CASSLGQQGNQPQHF. The full variable domain, completed using reference TRBV7-9 and TRBJ1-5, is DTGVSQNPRHKITKRGQNVTFRCDPISEHNRLYWYRQTLGQGPEFLTYFQNEAQLEKSRLLSDRFSAERPKGSFSTLEIQRTEQGDSAMYLCASSLGQQGNQPQHFGDGTRLSIL.

This chain uses TRBV12-3 or TRBV12-4 with TRBJ1-5, with TRBD1 as a possible D gene (5 bases). This CDR3 has 13 residues. V was cut by 3 bases and J by 7 bases, with 10 bases left in between. The CDR3 here is CASSFERGQPQHF. The CDR3 nucleotides are TGTGCCAGCAGTTTTGAAAGGGGACAGCCCCAGCATTTT.

The J gene is TRBJ2-1, the V gene TRBV11-3, with 10 bases that match TRBD2. The CDR3 loop spans 18 amino acids. J was trimmed by 2 bases and V by 5 bases; bases with no gene match: 12. CDR1 and CDR2 from the germline V gene are SGHNT and YENEEA. CDR3 protein: CASSRGTIAGGAYNEQFF. The CDR3 nucleotides are TGTGCCAGCAGCAGAGGCACTATAGCGGGGGGTGCCTACAATGAGCAGTTCTTC.

The chain is built from TRBV28 and TRBJ2-7; TRBD1 is a possible D gene (6 bases). Germline V gene sequence: CDR1 MDHEN, CDR2 SYDVKM. The CDR3 loop spans 13 amino acids. V shed 4 bases and J shed 6 bases, with 13 bases lying between them. This CDR3 is CASSSGTPREQYF. The CDR3 nucleotides are TGTGCCAGCAGTTCCGGGACACCTCGCGAGCAGTACTTC.

The chain recombines TRBV19 with TRBJ1-1; the D is unclear. The ends were cut back, 1 base at V and 5 bases at J, with 8 bases in the middle. Germline V gives CDR1 LNHDA, CDR2 SQIVND (reference sequence). This CDR3 comprises 13 residues. The CDR3 DNA reads as TGTGCCAGTAGTATAGGTCAGAAGACTGAAGCTTTCTTT. Its protein is CASSIGQKTEAFF.

The genes are TRBV6-5 and TRBJ2-2; D call uncertain. CDR3 length: 14 residues. Looked up from germline, CDR1 is MNHEY and CDR2 is SVGAGI. Deletions cut 6 bases from V and 1 base from J, with 9 bases between. CDR3 loop: CASRRSGNTGELFF. The DNA of the CDR3 is TGTGCCAGCAGGCGGTCGGGGAACACCGGGGAGCTGTTTTTT.

This rearrangement joins TRBV5-1 to TRBJ1-2, with 7 bases matching TRBD1. The CDR3 is 15 residues long. The ends lost 4 bases at V and 0 bases at J; junction bases unmatched: 6. Looked up from germline, CDR1 is SGHRS and CDR2 is YFSETQ. Written as DNA, the CDR3 is TGCGCCAGCAGCGACGGACAGGCTCCTAACTATGGCTACACCTTC. Protein product: CASSDGQAPNYGYTF.